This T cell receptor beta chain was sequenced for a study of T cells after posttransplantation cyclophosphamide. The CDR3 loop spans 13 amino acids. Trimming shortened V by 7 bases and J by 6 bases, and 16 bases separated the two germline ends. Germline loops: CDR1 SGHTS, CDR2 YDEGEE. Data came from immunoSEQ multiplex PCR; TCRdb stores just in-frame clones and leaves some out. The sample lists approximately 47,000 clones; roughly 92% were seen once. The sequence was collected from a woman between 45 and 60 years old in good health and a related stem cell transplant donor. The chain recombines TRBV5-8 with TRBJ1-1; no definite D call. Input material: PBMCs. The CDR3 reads CASGLSGGSEAFF. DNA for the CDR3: TGTGCCAGCGGCCTTTCTGGAGGTTCTGAAGCTTTCTTT. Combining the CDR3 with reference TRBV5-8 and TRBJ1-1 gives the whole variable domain EAGVTQSPTHLIKTRGQQATLRCSPISGHTSVYWYQQALGLGLQFLLWYDEGEERNRGNFPPRFSGRQFPNYSSELNVNALELEDSALYLCASGLSGGSEAFFGQGTRLTVV.